This T cell receptor (beta chain) was captured by sequencing in a study of OX40 agonist ivuxolimab in advanced cancers. Trimming took off 5 bases at V and 7 bases at J, with 12 bases between the two ends. The length of the CDR3 is 11 residues. Germline lookup yields CDR1 SQVTM and CDR2 ANQGSEA. TCRdb's table, derived via immunoSEQ multiplex PCR, lists solely in-frame clones and lacks some. The sample contains 99,000 or so clones, about 91% of which appear only once. The input for sequencing was CD4+ or CD8+ T cells sorted from blood, taken in a trial of the OX40 agonist ivuxolimab. This TCR derives from an adult with an advanced solid tumor such as melanoma, head and neck, liver or kidney cancer. The chain has TRBV29-1 and TRBJ2-7; weak D call: TRBD1 (6 bases). The CDR3 DNA reads TGCAGCGTTACAGGGTTGGGGGAGCAGTACTTC. Translated, it gives CSVTGLGEQYF.